This is a list of T cell receptor beta chains from one sample in a study of T cell responses to AZD1222 COVID-19 vaccine. Profiled with immunoSEQ multiplex PCR; TCRdb holds only in-frame clones, not every one. Of about 77,000 clones listed, roughly nine tenths were seen once; the top ten hold roughly 4.3%. Sequences were derived from peripheral blood, sampled 28 days after the second AZD1222 dose. These receptors came from an adult who received the AZD1222 COVID-19 vaccine. Each CDR3 is given with its conserved first and last residue.

J gene | V gene | CDR3 protein
TRBJ1-2 | TRBV27 | CASSKTGIGGYTF
TRBJ1-2 | TRBV10-3 | CAISEFERGDYGYTF
TRBJ1-1 | TRBV5-4 | CASRGHLNTEAFF
TRBJ2-1 | TRBV24-1 | CATSDGTSGMYNEQFF
TRBJ2-7 | TRBV15 | CATSRGGVYEQYF
TRBJ1-2 | TRBV19 | CASLRDGGRVGYGYTF
TRBJ1-3 | TRBV6-2/TRBV6-3 | CASSWGGAGNTIYF
TRBJ1-1 | TRBV6-5 | CASSYSNRATEAFF
TRBJ1-2 | TRBV5-8 | CASSLGAVYYGYTF
TRBJ2-1 | TRBV5-1 | CASSLERGSDEQFF
TRBJ1-2 | TRBV7-8 | CASSSRTGQIGGYTF
TRBJ1-2 | TRBV29-1 | CSVEYRIDVDGYTF
TRBJ2-4 | TRBV29-1 | CSVGDRHKNIQYF
TRBJ2-3 | TRBV30 | CAWSVRSGADTQYF
TRBJ1-5 | TRBV19 | CASSMGYQPQHF
TRBJ1-5 | TRBV28 | CASSTRDRTYSNQPQHF
TRBJ2-7 | TRBV3-1/TRBV3-2 | CASSQGGAGYEQYF
TRBJ2-7 | TRBV25-1 | CASRGDRGYEQYF
TRBJ1-5 | TRBV7-9 | CASSVGRGNQPQHF
TRBJ2-1 | TRBV5-1 | CASSPRLALSSYNEQFF
TRBJ1-2 | TRBV13 | CASSQAGGIYGYTF
TRBJ2-3 | TRBV11-2 | CASSYQTDTQYF
TRBJ2-3 | TRBV14 | CASSQDHLAGDTQYF
TRBJ2-4 | TRBV19 | CASTGLGKNIQYF
TRBJ2-7 | TRBV13 | CASSSGENVPEEQYF
TRBJ1-4 | TRBV25-1 | CASSPGGKLFF
TRBJ2-7 | TRBV5-1 | CASSQTSEPPYEQYF
TRBJ2-7 | TRBV3-1/TRBV3-2 | CASSLGTGWLDEQYF
TRBJ2-1 | TRBV24-1 | CATSDLKGQQFF
TRBJ2-7 | TRBV5-5 | CASSPKGEGGEYEQYF
TRBJ2-1 | TRBV4-1 | CASSEADRVRNEQFF
TRBJ2-5 | TRBV11-1 | CASRDHLVETQYF
TRBJ1-1 | TRBV6-5 | CASSYNGDRGYTEAFF
TRBJ1-2 | TRBV25-1 | CASSEYGQGVYYGYTF
TRBJ1-1 | TRBV7-9 | CASSLPGQMNTEAFF
TRBJ1-4 | TRBV6-6 | CASSPDVRGKLFF
TRBJ1-6 | TRBV28 | CASSPNKGNSPLHF
TRBJ1-2 | TRBV3-1/TRBV3-2 | CASSQELGYTF
TRBJ1-2 | TRBV12-3/TRBV12-4 | CASSPGPAGGYTF
TRBJ2-1 | TRBV4-2 | CASSQEGSSGYNEQFF
TRBJ2-7 | TRBV7-9 | CASSYGLDEQYF
TRBJ1-1 | TRBV18 | CASSPPTRRNAEAFF
TRBJ2-5 | TRBV11-2 | CASSFNSGKKETQYF
TRBJ2-5 | TRBV19 | CASSILGETQYF
TRBJ1-1 | TRBV7-2 | CASSLVTGEGTEAFF
TRBJ1-5 | TRBV6-5 | CASRVGYSNQPQHF
TRBJ1-5 | TRBV5-6 | CASSRLGSPQHF
TRBJ1-1 | TRBV7-9 | CASSLEGGTLPHTEAFF
TRBJ2-2 | TRBV15 | CATSADRGTGELFF
TRBJ2-1 | TRBV7-9 | CASSPRWSNEQFF
TRBJ1-2 | TRBV11-2 | CASSLRRGQTIDGYTF
TRBJ2-1 | TRBV2 | CASSETRYNEQFF
TRBJ2-7 | TRBV5-6 | CASSFGTSAFYEQYF